The source of this T cell receptor (beta chain) is a study of a mutant IDH1 vaccine in newly diagnosed glioma. This sample's time point: week 11, during vaccination. With topical imiquimod, each dose of the vaccine consisted of 300 ug of mutant IDH1 20-mer peptide. Of note for this clone: Its antigen is unidentified.

Assay used: immunoSEQ multiplex PCR; TCRdb lists only in-frame clones, some missing. The sample includes around 57,000 clones, 70% to 90% of them seen just once. The CDR3 consists of 14 residues. V was cut by 2 bases and J by 2 bases, with 11 bases left in between. Germline V gene sequence: CDR1 GTSNPN, CDR2 SVGIG (reference sequence). V usage is TRBV30 and J usage is TRBJ2-3; D call uncertain. This sequence was found in a man aged 35-49 years with glioma. The sample was PBMCs, taken from a glioma patient whose treatment included an IDH1 peptide vaccine. CDR3 residues: CAWSRVPHTDTQYF. The CDR3, as DNA: TGTGCCTGGAGTAGGGTCCCACACACAGATACGCAGTATTTT.